Each of the 28 T cell receptor beta chains below was sequenced from the same sample in a study of a mutant IDH1 vaccine in newly diagnosed glioma. The time point was: week 11, during vaccination. All doses held 300 ug of mutant IDH1 20-mer peptide, with topical imiquimod. No antigen has been assigned to these receptors. Only in-frame clones appear in the TCRdb table, and some are missing; sequencing was by immunoSEQ multiplex PCR. The table lists about 31,000 clones, around 78% of them singletons. The sequencing here drew on PBMCs, taken from a glioma patient whose treatment included an IDH1 peptide vaccine. The receptors stem from a man aged 30 to 39 with glioma.

The chain has TRBV10-3 and TRBJ2-7; maybe TRBD1 (6 bases). Trimming removed 6 bases at V and 7 bases at J, with 10 bases between. CDR1 is ENHRY and CDR2 is SYGVKD in the germline V gene. The CDR3 consists of 11 residues. The CDR3, as DNA: TGTGCCATCAGCAACACAGGGGAGCAGTACTTC. This translates into CAISNTGEQYF.

This rearrangement joins TRBV30 to TRBJ1-3; D unclear. V was trimmed by 2 bases and J by 0 bases, leaving 8 bases between them. The CDR3 runs to 14 residues. Germline assignment: CDR1 GTSNPN and CDR2 SVGIG (reference sequence). CDR3 nucleotides: TGTGCCTGGAGTCCAACAGCCTCTGGAAACACCATATATTTT. Its translation: CAWSPTASGNTIYF. Looking up the rest from reference TRBV30 and TRBJ1-3 gives the full variable domain: SQTIHQWPATLVQPVGSPLSLECTVEGTSNPNLYWYRQAAGRGLQLLFYSVGIGQISSEVPQNLSASRPQDRQFILSSKKLLLSDSGFYLCAWSPTASGNTIYFGEGSWLTVV.

This clone has a single count. The chain uses TRBV7-9 and TRBJ2-5; D perhaps matches TRBD1 (5 bases). The germline CDR1 and CDR2 sequences are SEHNR and FQNEAQ (reference sequence). Trimming took 3 bases from V and 6 from J, leaving 11 bases between them. This CDR3 spans 13 amino acids. CDR3 region: CASSLSVGQTQYF. DNA of the CDR3: TGTGCCAGCAGCTTGTCTGTGGGGCAGACCCAGTACTTC.

The V call is TRBV29-1, the J call TRBJ2-3; D ambiguous. The CDR3 consists of 11 residues. The germline V gene has CDR1 SQVTM and CDR2 ANQGSEA. Trimming left V 4 bases short and J 4 bases short, with 6 bases between. The CDR3 loop is CSVGSPDTQYF. The CDR3 DNA reads TGCAGCGTTGGGTCCCCAGATACGCAGTATTTT.

The V call is TRBV5-1, the J call TRBJ1-3; the match to TRBD1 covers 11 bases. CDR3 length equals 15 residues. The germline V gene has CDR1 SGHRS and CDR2 YFSETQ. Losses at the gene ends were 4 bases for V and 5 bases for J; bases not matched to a gene: 5. The CDR3 reads CASSPGTGGRNTIYF. CDR3 in DNA: TGCGCCAGCAGCCCAGGGACAGGGGGAAGAAACACCATATATTTT.

The chain couples TRBV7-3 to TRBJ2-7, with 11 bases aligning to TRBD2. CDR1 SGHTA and CDR2 FQGTGA come from the germline V gene. This CDR3 region has 15 residues. V lost 5 bases to trimming and J lost 3 bases; unmatched junction nucleotides: 6. The CDR3 protein is CASSPSSGRDYEQYF. The CDR3 DNA sequence: TGTGCCAGCAGCCCTAGTAGCGGGAGGGACTACGAGCAGTACTTC.

The chain recombines TRBV10-3 with TRBJ2-7; TRBD1 matches 12 bases. The J segment lost 7 bases and the V segment lost 11 bases, leaving 12 bases of the junction unmatched. CDR3 length: 14 residues. Germline V CDR1 and CDR2: ENHRY, SYGVKD. CDR3 sequence (DNA): TGTGCCTCCTTCGCGGGACAGGGGGCTGAAGAGCAGTACTTC. Translating gives CASFAGQGAEEQYF.

This clone has only a few counts. The chain links TRBV27 to TRBJ2-2; D not resolved. V gave up 3 bases and J gave up 9 bases, with 11 bases separating them. The CDR3 extends over 13 amino acids. Germline V gene lookup returns CDR1 MNHEY and CDR2 SMNVEV (reference sequence). The CDR3 nucleotides are TGTGCCAGCAGTTTCGGTAATGTCCGGGAGCTGTTTTTT. It encodes CASSFGNVRELFF.

The table lists this clone with a few counts. The chain uses TRBV7-9 and TRBJ2-7; 10 bases agree with TRBD2. Trimming removed 5 bases from V and 0 bases from J; junction bases left unmatched: 16. Germline values: CDR1 SEHNR, CDR2 FQNEAQ (reference sequence). The CDR3 is 19 residues long. The DNA of the CDR3 is TGTGCCAGCAGCCCAAACGGGAGAGAACTAGCGGGGAGCTCCTACGAGCAGTACTTC. Its translation is CASSPNGRELAGSSYEQYF.

The chain couples TRBV2 to TRBJ2-7; D gene uncertain. The CDR3 is 11 residues long. With 8 bases removed from V and 2 bases from J, the gap between germline ends came to 7 bases. Germline V gene lookup returns CDR1 SNHLY and CDR2 FYNNEI. In DNA form, the CDR3 reads TGTGCCAGCCTGTTTACCTACGAGCAGTACTTC. This encodes CASLFTYEQYF.

This clone was seen a handful of times. The CDR3, as DNA: TGCGCCAGCAGTGAGCCTAGGATCCCCTACGAGCAGTACTTC. This gives the protein CASSEPRIPYEQYF. The chain joins TRBV10-1 to TRBJ2-7; no reliable D call. CDR1 and CDR2 from the germline V gene are WNHNN and SYGVQD (reference sequence). V shed 2 bases and J shed 2 bases, with 10 bases lying between them. The CDR3 length is 14 residues.

This chain uses TRBV5-4 with TRBJ1-2, with D tentatively TRBD1 (6 bases). This CDR3 has 19 residues. Trimming removed 2 bases at V and 0 bases at J, with 23 bases between. Germline V CDR1 and CDR2: SGHNT, YYREEE (reference sequence). For the CDR3, the DNA is TGTGCCAGCAGCTTCTTAACAGGGCCAGGCTCGACAGCTAACTATGGCTACACCTTC. This translates into CASSFLTGPGSTANYGYTF.

V is TRBV6-1 and J is TRBJ1-3, with TRBD1 as a possible D gene (6 bases). V gave up 0 bases and J gave up 3 bases, with 12 bases separating them. The CDR3 is 16 amino acids. Looked up from germline, CDR1 is MNHNS and CDR2 is SASEGT. The CDR3 here is CASSEAGGENGNTIYF. As DNA, the CDR3 is TGTGCCAGCAGTGAAGCGGGGGGCGAAAATGGAAACACCATATATTTT.

This clone was counted once. The chain combines TRBV6-1 with TRBJ1-2, with 7 bases matching TRBD1. Germline V gene sequence: CDR1 MNHNS, CDR2 SASEGT. This CDR3 is built from 15 residues. J lost 4 bases, V lost 2 bases, and 7 bases had no gene match. CDR3 protein: CASSERTGVSYGYTF. The CDR3 DNA reads as TGTGCCAGCAGTGAAAGGACAGGCGTCAGCTATGGCTACACCTTC.

The V call is TRBV6-1, the J call TRBJ1-3; D uncertain. There are 15 residues in the CDR3. The germline V gene encodes CDR1 MNHNS and CDR2 SASEGT. Between the trimmed V and J ends, which lost 0 bases and 8 bases, there was a span of 14 bases. CDR3 sequence: CASSEAYGDLDTIYF. The CDR3 DNA sequence: TGTGCCAGCAGTGAAGCTTACGGGGATTTGGACACCATATATTTT.

CDR3 nucleotides: TGTGCCAGCAGCGTAGTCGGGACAGGGGTCGATACGCAGTATTTT. Residues: CASSVVGTGVDTQYF. The rearrangement joins TRBV9 to TRBJ2-3; 10 bases are shared with TRBD1. This CDR3 contains 15 residues. CDR1 and CDR2 (germline): SGDLS, YYNGEE. V shed 0 bases and J 6 bases; nucleotides not matched to a gene: 4. Filled out from reference TRBV9 and TRBJ2-3, the complete variable domain reads DSGVTQTPKHLITATGQRVTLRCSPRSGDLSVYWYQQSLDQGLQFLIQYYNGEERAKGNILERFSAQQFPDLHSELNLSSLELGDSALYFCASSVVGTGVDTQYFGPGTRLTVL.

The CDR3 loop is CASSEYPVANTEAFF. As DNA, the CDR3 is TGTGCCAGCAGTGAATATCCGGTGGCGAACACTGAAGCTTTCTTT. The chain employs TRBV25-1 and TRBJ1-1; the D is unclear. CDR3 length: 15 amino acids. V shed 0 bases and J shed 1 base, with 9 bases lying between them. CDR1 MGHDK and CDR2 SYGVNS come from the germline V gene.

This clone was observed a handful of times. The chain employs TRBV19 and TRBJ1-2, with TRBD1 matching over 7 bases. Looked up from germline, CDR1 is LNHDA and CDR2 is SQIVND (reference sequence). The junction had 9 bases not matched to a gene; V was cut back by 5 bases and J by 3 bases. The CDR3 consists of 15 residues. Here the CDR3 DNA reads TGTGCCAGTAGTGCCGGAGGGGGCTATGACTATGGCTACACCTTC. Amino acids: CASSAGGGYDYGYTF.

This chain links TRBV30 with TRBJ1-6; tentative D call: TRBD1 (5 bases). The germline CDR1 and CDR2 sequences are GTSNPN and SVGIG (reference sequence). The germline V and J ends were trimmed by 4 bases and 0 bases, with 10 bases remaining between them. The CDR3 contains 15 residues. The CDR3 nucleotides are TGTGCCTGGACCCAGGGCAGCTCCTATAATTCACCCCTCCACTTT. Its protein product is CAWTQGSSYNSPLHF.

This clone is a singleton in its sample. The V gene is TRBV6-5, the J gene TRBJ2-7, with 8 bases lining up with TRBD1. Germline V gene lookup returns CDR1 MNHEY and CDR2 SVGAGI. V gave up 7 bases and J gave up 7 bases; unmatched junction bases: 12. This CDR3 comprises 14 residues. For the CDR3, the DNA is TGTGCCAGCATCGCCGGACAGGGCTCGCGGGAGCAGTACTTC. Protein product: CASIAGQGSREQYF.

In this sample, this clone turned up a few times. The same CDR3 can be traced to other DNA sequences in this sample. This chain joins TRBV5-1 and TRBJ2-7; 9 nucleotides line up with TRBD2. The CDR3 has 15 amino acids. The ends lost 0 bases at V and 3 bases at J; junction bases unmatched: 4. The germline V gene has CDR1 SGHRS and CDR2 YFSETQ. In DNA, the CDR3 is TGCGCCAGCAGCTTGGAGTCTAGCGGGAACTACGAGCAGTACTTC. Protein sequence: CASSLESSGNYEQYF. The entire variable domain, with the rest obtained from reference TRBV5-1 and TRBJ2-7, is as follows: KAGVTQTPRYLIKTRGQQVTLSCSPISGHRSVSWYQQTPGQGLQFLFEYFSETQRNKGNFPGRFSGRQFSNSRSEMNVSTLELGDSALYLCASSLESSGNYEQYFGPGTRLTVT.

The chain couples TRBV4-1 to TRBJ1-1; maybe TRBD1 (5 bases). Germline lookup yields CDR1 MGHRA and CDR2 YSYEKL. V was cut by 4 bases and J by 3 bases, with 9 bases left in between. This CDR3 contains 13 residues. CDR3 sequence reads: CASSRQGDTEAFF. Written as DNA, the CDR3 is TGCGCCAGCAGCCGTCAGGGCGACACTGAAGCTTTCTTT.

CDR3 DNA sequence: TGCAGCGTTGAAGTCCCCGGGACCTGGAATGAGCAGTTCTTC. Its protein product is CSVEVPGTWNEQFF. This chain uses TRBV29-1 with TRBJ2-1; D possibly uses TRBD1 or TRBD2 (5 bases each). CDR3 length: 14 residues. V gave up 1 base and J gave up 7 bases, with 14 bases separating them. From germline, CDR1 is SQVTM and CDR2 ANQGSEA.

This chain uses TRBV29-1 with TRBJ1-4; 7 nucleotides match TRBD1. The CDR3 covers 14 residues. V gave up 1 base and J gave up 4 bases; unmatched junction bases: 3. Germline V gene sequence: CDR1 SQVTM, CDR2 ANQGSEA. CDR3 sequence: CSVEGDRDNEKLFF. The CDR3 coding sequence is TGCAGCGTTGAAGGAGACAGGGATAATGAAAAACTGTTTTTT.

The CDR3 is CAWGGNGYTF. For the CDR3, the DNA is TGTGCCTGGGGTGGGAACGGCTACACCTTC. The V and J genes are TRBV7-9 and TRBJ1-2; D remains ambiguous. The length of the CDR3 is 10 residues. Per the germline V gene, CDR1 is SEHNR and CDR2 is FQNEAQ (reference sequence). V shed 11 bases and J shed 8 bases, with 12 bases lying between them.

V is TRBV15 and J is TRBJ1-4, with D possibly being TRBD1 (6 bases). The CDR3 has 15 residues. V was clipped by 4 bases and J by 3 bases, with 12 bases between them. In germline, CDR1 is LNHNV, CDR2 YYDKDF (reference sequence). The CDR3 loop reads CATSTGTRPNEKLFF. The CDR3 DNA sequence: TGTGCCACCAGCACCGGGACACGACCTAATGAAAAACTGTTTTTT.

The CDR3: CASSLQLAQETQYF. The CDR3 region has the DNA TGTGCCAGCAGCTTACAGTTAGCCCAAGAGACCCAGTACTTC. This chain links TRBV11-2 with TRBJ2-5; no reliable D call. CDR3 length: 14 residues. Trimming removed 2 bases at V and 1 base at J, with 8 bases between. In germline, CDR1 is SGHAT, CDR2 FQNNGV.

The chain recombines TRBV27 with TRBJ1-5; TRBD1 matches 8 bases. Trimming cost V 8 bases and J 4 bases; bases outside gene matches: 7. Germline CDR1 MNHEY, CDR2 SMNVEV (reference sequence). There are 14 residues in the CDR3. The CDR3 DNA reads TGTGCCAGCTCCCGGACAGGGAGTAATCAGCCCCAGCATTTT. Translating gives CASSRTGSNQPQHF.